This TCR beta chain was identified during a study of T cell responses to AZD1222 COVID-19 vaccine. V gave up 4 bases and J gave up 5 bases; unmatched junction bases: 8. Germline loops: CDR1 LNHDA, CDR2 SQIVND (reference sequence). The CDR3 loop spans 14 amino acids. Measured with immunoSEQ multiplex PCR; TCRdb has only the in-frame clones, and not every one. This table has over 100,000 clones, roughly 93% appearing once. The clonotype comes from an adult who received the AZD1222 COVID-19 vaccine. The rearrangement links TRBV19 to TRBJ2-7; 7 bases align to TRBD1. The material sequenced was peripheral blood, taken 28 days after the second AZD1222 dose. This chain's CDR3 is CASSTRTGAHEQYF. The CDR3 DNA follows: TGTGCCAGTAGTACCCGGACAGGAGCCCACGAGCAGTACTTC.